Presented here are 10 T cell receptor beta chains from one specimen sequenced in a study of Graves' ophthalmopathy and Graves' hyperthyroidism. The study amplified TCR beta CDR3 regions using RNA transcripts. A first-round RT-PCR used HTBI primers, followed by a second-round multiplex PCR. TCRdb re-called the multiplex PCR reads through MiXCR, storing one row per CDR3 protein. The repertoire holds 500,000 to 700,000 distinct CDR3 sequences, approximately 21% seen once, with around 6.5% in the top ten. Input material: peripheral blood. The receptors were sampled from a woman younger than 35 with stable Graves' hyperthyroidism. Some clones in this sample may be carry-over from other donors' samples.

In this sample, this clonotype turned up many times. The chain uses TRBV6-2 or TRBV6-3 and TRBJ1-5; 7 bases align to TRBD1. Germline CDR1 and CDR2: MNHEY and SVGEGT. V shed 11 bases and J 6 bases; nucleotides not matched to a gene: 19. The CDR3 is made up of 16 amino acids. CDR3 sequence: CAVQKLARDRVQPQHF. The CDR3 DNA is TGTGCCGTTCAGAAGCTGGCTCGCGACAGGGTTCAGCCCCAGCATTTT.

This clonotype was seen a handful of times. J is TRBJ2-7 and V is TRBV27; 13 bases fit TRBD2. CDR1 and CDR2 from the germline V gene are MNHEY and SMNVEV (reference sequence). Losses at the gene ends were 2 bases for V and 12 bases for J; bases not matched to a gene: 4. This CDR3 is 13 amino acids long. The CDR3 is CASSLRTSGSPYF. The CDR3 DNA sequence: TGTGCCAGCAGTTTAAGGACTAGCGGGAGCCCGTACTTC.

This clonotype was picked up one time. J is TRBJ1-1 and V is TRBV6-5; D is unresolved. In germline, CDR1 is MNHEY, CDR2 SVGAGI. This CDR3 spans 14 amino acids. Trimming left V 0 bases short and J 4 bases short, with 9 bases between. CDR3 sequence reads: CASSYSIAGTEAFF. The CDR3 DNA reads TGTGCCAGCAGTTACTCGATCGCGGGCACTGAAGCTTTCTTT.

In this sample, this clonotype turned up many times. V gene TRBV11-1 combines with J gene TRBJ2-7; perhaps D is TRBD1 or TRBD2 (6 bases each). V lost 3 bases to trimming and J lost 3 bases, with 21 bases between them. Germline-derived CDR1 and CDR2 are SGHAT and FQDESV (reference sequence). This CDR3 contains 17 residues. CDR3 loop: CASSFPPTGKGGYEQYF. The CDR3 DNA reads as TGTGCCAGCAGCTTCCCCCCTACAGGGAAGGGGGGCTACGAGCAGTACTTC.

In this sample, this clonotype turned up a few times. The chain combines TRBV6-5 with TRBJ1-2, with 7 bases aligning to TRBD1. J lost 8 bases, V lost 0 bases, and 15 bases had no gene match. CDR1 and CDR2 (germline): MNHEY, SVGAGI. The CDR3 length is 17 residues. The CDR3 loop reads CASSYSGTAYFSWGYTF. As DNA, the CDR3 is TGTGCCAGCAGTTACTCCGGGACAGCTTACTTCTCTTGGGGCTACACCTTC.

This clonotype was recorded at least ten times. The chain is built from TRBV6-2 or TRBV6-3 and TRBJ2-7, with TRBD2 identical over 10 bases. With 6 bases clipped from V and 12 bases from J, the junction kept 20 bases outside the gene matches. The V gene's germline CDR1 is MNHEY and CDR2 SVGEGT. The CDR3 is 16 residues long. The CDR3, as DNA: TGTGCCAGCAGAGCAGGAGGGCTAGCGGGAGTTTGGGAGTTGTACTTC. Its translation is CASRAGGLAGVWELYF.

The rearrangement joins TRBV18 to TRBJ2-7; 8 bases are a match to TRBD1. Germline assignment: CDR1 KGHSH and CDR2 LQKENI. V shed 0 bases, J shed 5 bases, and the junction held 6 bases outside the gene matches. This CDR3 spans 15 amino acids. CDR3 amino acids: CASSPPRTGFHEQYF. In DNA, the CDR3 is TGTGCCAGCTCACCACCTAGGACAGGGTTCCACGAGCAGTACTTC.

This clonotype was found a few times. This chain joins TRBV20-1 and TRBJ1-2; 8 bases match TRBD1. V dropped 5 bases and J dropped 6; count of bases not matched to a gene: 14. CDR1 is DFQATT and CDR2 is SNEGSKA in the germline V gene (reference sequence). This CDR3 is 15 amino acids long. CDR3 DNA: TGCAGTGCTCCCCGTTACGGACAGGGTTTAGATGGCTACACCTTC. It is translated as CSAPRYGQGLDGYTF.

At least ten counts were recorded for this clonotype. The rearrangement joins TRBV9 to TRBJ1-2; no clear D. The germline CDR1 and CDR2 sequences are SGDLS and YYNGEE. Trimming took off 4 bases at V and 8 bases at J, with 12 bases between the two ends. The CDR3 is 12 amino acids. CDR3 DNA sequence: TGTGCCAGCAGCTCCCTCATGGCCGGCTACACCTTC. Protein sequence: CASSSLMAGYTF.

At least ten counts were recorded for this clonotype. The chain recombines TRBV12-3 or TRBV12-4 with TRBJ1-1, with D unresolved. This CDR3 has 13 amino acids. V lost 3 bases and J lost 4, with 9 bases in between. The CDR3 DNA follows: TGTGCCAGCAGTTTCGAGGGCCTCACTGAAGCTTTCTTT. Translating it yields CASSFEGLTEAFF.